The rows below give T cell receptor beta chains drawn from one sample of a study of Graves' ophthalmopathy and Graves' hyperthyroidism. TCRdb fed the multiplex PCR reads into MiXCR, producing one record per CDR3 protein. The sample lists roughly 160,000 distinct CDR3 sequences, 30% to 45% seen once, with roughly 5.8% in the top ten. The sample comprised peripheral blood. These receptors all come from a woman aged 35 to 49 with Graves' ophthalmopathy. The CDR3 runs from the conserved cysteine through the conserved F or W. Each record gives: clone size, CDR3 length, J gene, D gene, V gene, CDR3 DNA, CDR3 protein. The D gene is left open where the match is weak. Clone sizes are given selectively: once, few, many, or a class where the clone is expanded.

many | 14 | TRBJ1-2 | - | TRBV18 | TGTGCCAGCTCACCGTCCAGCGCAAACTATGGCTACACCTTC | CASSPSSANYGYTF
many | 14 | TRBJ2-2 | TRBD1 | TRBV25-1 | TGTGCCAGCAGTGGGACAGGGCTTACCGGGGAGCTGTTTTTT | CASSGTGLTGELFF
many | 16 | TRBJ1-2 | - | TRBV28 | TGTGCCAGCAGACCCCCGACCGGTCGAGCTAACTATGGCTACACCTTC | CASRPPTGRANYGYTF
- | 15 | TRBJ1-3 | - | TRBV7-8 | TGTGCCAGCAGCTTAGTTGGTAGCTCTGGAAACACCATATATTTT | CASSLVGSSGNTIYF
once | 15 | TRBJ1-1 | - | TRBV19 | TGTGCCAGTAGTATCAACCATATGAAGAACACTGAAGCTTTCTTT | CASSINHMKNTEAFF
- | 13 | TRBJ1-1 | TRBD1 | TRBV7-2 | TGTGCCTCATCGAGAGGGGGCGTGACTGAAGCTTTCTTT | CASSRGGVTEAFF
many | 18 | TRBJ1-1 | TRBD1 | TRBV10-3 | TGTGCCATCAGTGATTATGACAGGGGGCTTGGCATGAACACTGAAGCTTTCTTT | CAISDYDRGLGMNTEAFF
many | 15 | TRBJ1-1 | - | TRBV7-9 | TGTGCCAGCAGCTCTTATCGGGGGGAGAACACTGAAGCTTTCTTT | CASSSYRGENTEAFF
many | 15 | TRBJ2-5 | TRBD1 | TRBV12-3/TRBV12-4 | TGTGCCAGCAGACCACGGACAGGGGCCGTAGAGACCCAGTACTTC | CASRPRTGAVETQYF
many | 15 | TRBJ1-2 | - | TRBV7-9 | TGTGCCAGCAGCTTACGACTGACAGGTCTAGATGGCTACACCTTC | CASSLRLTGLDGYTF
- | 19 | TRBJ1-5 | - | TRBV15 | TGTGCCACCAGCAGATATACCCTTCAGGGCCCCCTAGGCAATCAGCCCCAGCATTTT | CATSRYTLQGPLGNQPQHF
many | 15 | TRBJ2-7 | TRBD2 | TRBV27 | TGTGCCAGCAGTTTAATAGGTCTAGCGGGAGTCGAGCAGTACTTC | CASSLIGLAGVEQYF
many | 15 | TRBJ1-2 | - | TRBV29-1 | TGCAGCGTTGAAGATGGAAAGGGATCTAACTATGGCTACACCTTC | CSVEDGKGSNYGYTF